What follows are 21 T cell receptor beta chains derived from one specimen sequenced in a study of T cell responses to AZD1222 COVID-19 vaccine. Produced via immunoSEQ multiplex PCR; TCRdb's table is partial and in-frame only. The data contain 150,000 or so clones, approximately 93% of them singletons. Source: peripheral blood, taken on day 0 of AZD1222 vaccination. The source of these receptors is an adult in good health.

The V and J genes are TRBV2 and TRBJ2-1; a weak D match, TRBD2 (5 bases). The CDR3 runs to 12 residues. Trimming removed 7 bases at V and 6 bases at J, with 10 bases between. Per germline, CDR1 SNHLY and CDR2 FYNNEI. The CDR3 DNA sequence: TGTGCCAGCAAGGTCGAGGGCAATGAGCAGTTCTTC. It specifies CASKVEGNEQFF. The full variable domain, rest sourced from reference TRBV2 and TRBJ2-1, is EPEVTQTPSHQVTQMGQEVILRCVPISNHLYFYWYRQILGQKVEFLVSFYNNEISEKSEIFDDQFSVERPDGSNFTLKIRSTKLEDSAMYFCASKVEGNEQFFGPGTRLTVL.

J is TRBJ2-5 and V is TRBV5-1; weak D call: TRBD2 (7 bases). Germline values: CDR1 SGHRS, CDR2 YFSETQ. The V end was cut by 0 bases, the J end by 2 bases, with 17 bases between. This CDR3 contains 17 residues. For the CDR3, the DNA is TGCGCCAGCAGCTTGGCCGCGGGGGCCCTGGCGCAAGAGACCCAGTACTTC. This gives the protein CASSLAAGALAQETQYF.

This clone was found once. V is TRBV19 and J is TRBJ1-1, with a possible D match to TRBD1 (6 bases). The CDR3 is 14 residues long. Per germline, CDR1 LNHDA and CDR2 SQIVND (reference sequence). V was trimmed by 8 bases and J by 5 bases, leaving 18 bases between them. Written as DNA, the CDR3 is TGTGCCAGTTTAAGGGGGGGCATAGGGACTGAAGCTTTCTTT. This gives the protein CASLRGGIGTEAFF.

V is TRBV10-1 and J is TRBJ1-3; D gene uncertain. Trimming shortened V by 10 bases and J by 4 bases, and 14 bases separated the two germline ends. Germline assignment: CDR1 WNHNN and CDR2 SYGVQD (reference sequence). The length of the CDR3 is 13 residues. This CDR3 is CATSAEQGNTIYF. CDR3 DNA sequence: TGCGCCACCTCGGCAGAGCAAGGAAACACCATATATTTT.

V usage is TRBV6-5 and J usage is TRBJ1-5; no definite D call. The CDR3 totals 13 residues. CDR1 is MNHEY and CDR2 is SVGAGI in the germline V gene. Between the trimmed V and J ends, which lost 5 bases and 7 bases, there was a span of 12 bases. As DNA, the CDR3 is TGTGCCAGCAGTCCCGGACCGGGCCAGCCCCAGCATTTT. The encoded protein is CASSPGPGQPQHF.

The chain recombines TRBV9 with TRBJ1-1, with 7 bases identical to TRBD1. Looked up from germline, CDR1 is SGDLS and CDR2 is YYNGEE. V trimming: 3 bases; J trimming: 4 bases; junction bases outside the gene matches: 3. The CDR3 is made up of 13 amino acids. CDR3 protein: CASSGRQGTEAFF. The CDR3 DNA reads as TGTGCCAGCAGCGGACGACAGGGCACTGAAGCTTTCTTT.

The chain uses TRBV7-2 and TRBJ1-2; the D gene is possibly TRBD1 (6 bases). Germline CDR1 SGHTA, CDR2 FQGNSA. The CDR3 sequence is 16 residues long. Trimming left V 5 bases short and J 4 bases short, with 20 bases between. CDR3 DNA sequence: TGTGCCAGCAGCCCGGGTCCGGGGGCGCAGAGCTATGGCTACACCTTC. Translated: CASSPGPGAQSYGYTF.

The chain recombines TRBV19 with TRBJ1-5; weak D call: TRBD1 (6 bases). Trimming removed 7 bases at V and 5 bases at J, with 12 bases between. This CDR3 comprises 13 residues. Germline V lookup: CDR1 LNHDA, CDR2 SQIVND (reference sequence). CDR3 sequence reads: CASNKQGYQPQHF. CDR3 coding DNA: TGTGCCAGTAATAAACAGGGTTATCAGCCCCAGCATTTT.

The V and J genes are TRBV5-1 and TRBJ2-7; tentative D call: TRBD2 (6 bases). CDR3 size: 17 residues. V lost 6 bases, J lost 6 bases, and 28 bases lay in between. From germline, CDR1 is SGHRS and CDR2 YFSETQ. CDR3 nucleotide sequence: TGCGCCAGCACCCGAGCGGGCCGTGGCAGGTCCCTGACCGAGCAGTACTTC. Encoded protein: CASTRAGRGRSLTEQYF.

This rearrangement joins TRBV5-1 to TRBJ2-5; D possibly corresponds to TRBD1 (6 bases). There are 14 residues in the CDR3. Germline CDR1 reads SGHRS; CDR2 reads YFSETQ. V was trimmed by 4 bases and J by 1 base, leaving 11 bases between them. In DNA form, the CDR3 reads TGCGCCAGCAGCATGGACAGCCCCCAAGAGACCCAGTACTTC. This sequence encodes CASSMDSPQETQYF.

The rearrangement links TRBV29-1 to TRBJ1-4; D possibly corresponds to TRBD1 (5 bases). Trimming removed 7 bases at V and 7 bases at J, with 22 bases between. The germline CDR1 and CDR2 sequences are SQVTM and ANQGSEA. The CDR3 length is 15 residues. The DNA of the CDR3 is TGCAGCGCAGTAGTTTTGGGGACCGGCGGTGAAAAACTGTTTTTT. It encodes CSAVVLGTGGEKLFF.

The chain links TRBV15 to TRBJ2-3; 9 nucleotides match TRBD2. The CDR3 length is 14 residues. Trimming removed 8 bases from V and 1 base from J; junction bases left unmatched: 4. Germline assignment: CDR1 LNHNV and CDR2 YYDKDF (reference sequence). CDR3 amino acids: CATDSGGRTDTQYF. The CDR3, as DNA: TGTGCCACCGATAGCGGGGGTCGCACAGATACGCAGTATTTT.

The CDR3, as DNA: TGTGCCAGCAGCTCTGGACTAGCGGGGGAAACCACAGATACGCAGTATTTT. Protein: CASSSGLAGETTDTQYF. The chain has TRBV7-6 and TRBJ2-3, with 13 bases lining up with TRBD2. Per germline, CDR1 SGHVS and CDR2 FNYEAQ. Trimming removed 4 bases from V and 2 bases from J; junction bases left unmatched: 6. The length of the CDR3 is 17 residues.

The chain joins TRBV30 to TRBJ1-5; 8 nucleotides line up with TRBD1. V trimming: 5 bases; J trimming: 3 bases; junction bases outside the gene matches: 3. The CDR3 covers 13 residues. From germline, CDR1 is GTSNPN and CDR2 SVGIG (reference sequence). The CDR3 nucleotides are TGTGCCTGGTCGGACAGGGTCAATCAGCCCCAGCATTTT. This gives the protein CAWSDRVNQPQHF.

V and J are TRBV6-5 and TRBJ1-2; maybe TRBD1 (6 bases). Looked up from germline, CDR1 is MNHEY and CDR2 is SVGAGI. This CDR3 region has 13 residues. The ends were cut back, 4 bases at V and 2 bases at J, with 8 bases in the middle. The CDR3 sequence is CASSFDRNYGYTF. CDR3 nucleotides: TGTGCCAGCAGTTTCGACAGGAACTATGGCTACACCTTC.

The chain has TRBV2 and TRBJ1-5; 9 bases align to TRBD1. Per the germline V gene, CDR1 is SNHLY and CDR2 is FYNNEI. There are 13 residues in the CDR3. The ends lost 5 bases at V and 7 bases at J; junction bases unmatched: 3. As DNA, the CDR3 is TGTGCCAGCAGTCGGGACAGGGCGCAGCCCCAGCATTTT. Residues: CASSRDRAQPQHF.

Relative to its sample, this clone is medium-sized. This chain links TRBV30 with TRBJ2-2, with TRBD2 matching 13 bases. The CDR3 contains 15 residues. CDR1 is GTSNPN, CDR2 SVGIG, per germline (reference sequence). V lost 0 bases and J lost 6; bases outside the gene matches: 1. In DNA form, the CDR3 reads TGTGCCTGGAGTGTACTAGCGGGGGGGCCCGGGGAGCTGTTTTTT. This translates into CAWSVLAGGPGELFF.

The chain has TRBV2 and TRBJ1-3; D gene ambiguous. CDR1 and CDR2 from the germline V gene are SNHLY and FYNNEI. This CDR3 contains 17 residues. V gave up 5 bases and J gave up 0 bases, with 17 bases separating them. The CDR3 region is CASSTLPVGISGNTIYF. The CDR3 DNA sequence: TGTGCCAGCAGTACTCTTCCCGTGGGAATCTCTGGAAACACCATATATTTT.

The chain recombines TRBV18 with TRBJ2-5; D is possibly TRBD2 (5 bases). Trimming took 3 bases from V and 5 from J, leaving 13 bases between them. CDR1 and CDR2 (germline): KGHSH, LQKENI. The CDR3 runs 14 residues. The CDR3 DNA reads TGTGCCAGCTCACCCAATGGGAAGCGGGAGACCCAGTACTTC. This encodes CASSPNGKRETQYF.

The chain joins TRBV5-4 to TRBJ1-2, with TRBD1 as a possible D gene (6 bases). There are 13 residues in the CDR3. The germline V gene has CDR1 SGHNT and CDR2 YYREEE (reference sequence). Trimming stripped 2 bases from V and 6 bases from J, with 11 bases between. CDR3 DNA: TGTGCCAGCAGCTTTGGGGGGCCAAATGGCTACACCTTC. Its protein is CASSFGGPNGYTF.

The chain joins TRBV25-1 to TRBJ2-3, with D unclear. CDR1 is MGHDK and CDR2 is SYGVNS in the germline V gene. The CDR3 consists of 16 residues. The V and J ends lost 6 bases and 3 bases respectively, with 19 bases between them. This CDR3 reads CASSPRAPQQTDTQYF. DNA of the CDR3: TGTGCCAGCAGCCCTCGCGCCCCACAGCAAACAGATACGCAGTATTTT.